This T cell receptor (beta chain) appears in the sequencing data of a study of T cells in pancreatic ductal adenocarcinoma. Points from the study as a whole: Enrichment of CD45RO+ effector over naive T cells in tumors may bias clonality. Blood clonality (roughly 0.073) did not differ significantly from tumor (around 0.12).

Using immunoSEQ multiplex PCR, the repertoire was profiled, and TCRdb retains in-frame clones only, with some absent. The sample has roughly 5,000 clones, under 85% seen once. As regards this clone: Its antigen is unidentified.

The selected patients with pancreatic ductal adenocarcinoma had surgery but no neoadjuvant therapy. The germline gives CDR1 SGDLS, CDR2 YYNGEE. V shed 6 bases and J shed 0 bases, with 13 bases lying between them. The CDR3 covers 14 residues. This clonotype was obtained from a human donor with pancreatic ductal adenocarcinoma. The donor label of this sample is uncertain. The sequenced material came from pancreatic tumor tissue. The rearrangement joins TRBV9 to TRBJ2-7, with D unresolved. The DNA of the CDR3 is TGTGCCAGCACCACCGACGCGAGCTCCTACGAGCAGTACTTC. Translation: CASTTDASSYEQYF.